The T cell receptor beta chain described here comes from a study of beta chain features in type 1 diabetes. Across the whole study: Across every sample, almost 110,000,000 sorted cells were examined in total. Study results and limitations: VDJ junctions sequenced from type 1 diabetes patients showed fewer insertions and more deletions.

The authors reverse transcribed all of the isolated RNA, so sequencing captured expressed TCRB transcripts. Generated by immunoSEQ multiplex PCR, the TCRdb table keeps only in-frame clones and is missing some. The repertoire includes around 19,000 clones, approximately 50% of them detected once, and approximately 0.46% sits in the top ten. Germline trimming cut 7 bases from V and 5 bases from J; bases unmatched to any gene: 13. Germline CDR1 MNHEY, CDR2 SVGAGI. The CDR3 consists of 15 residues. In total, each donor contributed a single heparinised blood draw that averaged around 100 mL. This clone has more than one count but fewer than ten. Its antigen is still unknown.

This TCR derives from a man aged 18-30 years in good health. The sequencing sample was made of stem cell memory CD4+ T cells from blood. The genes are TRBV6-5 and TRBJ2-5; 7 nucleotides align to TRBD1. The CDR3 coding sequence is TGTGCCAGCACTCAGGGACAGTCAACGCTGGAGACCCAGTACTTC. Encoded protein: CASTQGQSTLETQYF.